This T cell receptor (beta chain) was found in a study of CD8 T cells in ankylosing spondylitis. Study results and caveats: Earlier authors reported some of these motif variants in reactive arthritis synovial fluid and blood. Typical of ankylosing spondylitis blood, it appeared, was a TCR beta motif of eight highly homologous variants.

Trimming at V came to 1 base and at J to 1 base, leaving 12 bases not matched to a gene. Germline CDR1 reads GTSNPN; CDR2 reads SVGIG (reference sequence). This CDR3 contains 18 residues. Making use of molecular barcodes, quantitative 5'-RACE generated TCR beta libraries. TCRdb redid the calling of the 5' RACE reads with MiXCR, one entry per CDR3 protein. The sample includes approximately 150,000 distinct CDR3 sequences, around a tenth seen only once; the top ten take over 12%. This clonotype appeared a few times. What it recognizes is unknown. The rearrangement uses TRBV30 and TRBJ2-3, with TRBD2 identical over 9 bases. Sequenced input: blood, either unsorted or a sorted T cell fraction (not recorded which). The origin of this receptor is a female donor with ankylosing spondylitis or in good health (not recorded which). For the CDR3, the DNA is TGTGCCTGGAGTGACGGGCTGCGGGCTAGCGGGGGCACAGATACGCAGTATTTT. It codes for CAWSDGLRASGGTDTQYF. The full variable domain, with the rest looked up from reference TRBV30 and TRBJ2-3, is SQTIHQWPATLVQPVGSPLSLECTVEGTSNPNLYWYRQAAGRGLQLLFYSVGIGQISSEVPQNLSASRPQDRQFILSSKKLLLSDSGFYLCAWSDGLRASGGTDTQYFGPGTRLTVL.